This paragraph covers one T cell receptor beta chain sequence. Its target is unknown. Trimming left V 2 bases short and J 5 bases short, with 13 bases between. The CDR3 consists of 14 residues. Germline loops: CDR1 MDHEN, CDR2 SYDVKM. The entry originates in a study of post-analysis software for immune sequencing data. At the level of the study: There were relapsing-remitting, secondary progressive and progressive-relapsing multiple sclerosis among the disease courses included.

Whole-study findings and limits: Five TRBV segments (TRBV5-6, TRBV5-1 and TRBV20-1 among them) occurred more frequently in patients than in controls. Those samples that were prepared in the same batch co-clustered strongly by F measure.

TCR beta cDNA libraries had unique molecular identifiers. Each batch of roughly 1 to 10 million T cells produced roughly 450,000 cDNA molecules. TCRdb fed the PCR reads into MiXCR, producing one record per CDR3 protein. The sample has approximately 440,000 distinct CDR3 sequences, less than 45% seen once; the top ten hold around 10%. The rearrangement uses TRBV28 and TRBJ2-7, with D possibly being TRBD1 (6 bases). The clonotype comes from a girl aged 10-17 years with multiple sclerosis. Source material: blood. The CDR3 spells CASSLLQGVHEQYF. The CDR3 DNA sequence: TGTGCCAGCAGTTTACTACAGGGAGTGCACGAGCAGTACTTC.